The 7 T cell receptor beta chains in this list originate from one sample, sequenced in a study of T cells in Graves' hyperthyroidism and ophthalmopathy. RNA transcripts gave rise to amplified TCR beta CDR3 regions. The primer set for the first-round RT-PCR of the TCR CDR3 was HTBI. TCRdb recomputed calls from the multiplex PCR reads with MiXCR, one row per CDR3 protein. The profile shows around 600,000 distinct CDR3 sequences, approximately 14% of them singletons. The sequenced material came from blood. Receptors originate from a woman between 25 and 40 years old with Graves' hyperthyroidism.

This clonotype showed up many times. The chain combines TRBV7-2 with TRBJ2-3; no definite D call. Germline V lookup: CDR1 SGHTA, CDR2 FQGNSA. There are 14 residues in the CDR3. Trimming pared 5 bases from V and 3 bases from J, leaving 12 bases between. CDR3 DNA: TGTGCCAGCAGCCCAAGAGTAGTAACAGATACGCAGTATTTT. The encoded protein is CASSPRVVTDTQYF. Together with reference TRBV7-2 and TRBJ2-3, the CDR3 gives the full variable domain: GAGVSQSPSNKVTEKGKDVELRCDPISGHTALYWYRQSLGQGLEFLIYFQGNSAPDKSGLPSDRFSAERTGGSVSTLTIQRTQQEDSAVYLCASSPRVVTDTQYFGPGTRLTVL.

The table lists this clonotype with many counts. The CDR3 DNA is TGTGCCAGCAGCTCACTAGCGGGAGGGCCGATAAATGAGCAGTTCTTC. Amino acid sequence: CASSSLAGGPINEQFF. The chain has TRBV7-2 and TRBJ2-1; 13 bases line up with TRBD2. The CDR3 consists of 16 residues. V lost 4 bases to trimming and J lost 7 bases; unmatched junction nucleotides: 7. CDR1 and CDR2 from the germline V gene are SGHTA and FQGNSA.

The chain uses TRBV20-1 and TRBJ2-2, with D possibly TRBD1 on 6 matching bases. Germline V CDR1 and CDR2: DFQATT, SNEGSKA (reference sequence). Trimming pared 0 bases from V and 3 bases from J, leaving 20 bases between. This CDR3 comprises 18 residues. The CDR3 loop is CSARENSRQVWDTGELFF. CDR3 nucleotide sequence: TGCAGTGCTAGAGAAAACTCCAGACAGGTTTGGGACACCGGGGAGCTGTTTTTT.

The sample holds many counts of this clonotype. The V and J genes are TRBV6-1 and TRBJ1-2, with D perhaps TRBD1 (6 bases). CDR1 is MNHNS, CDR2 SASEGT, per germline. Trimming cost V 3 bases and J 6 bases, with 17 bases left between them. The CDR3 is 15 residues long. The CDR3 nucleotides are TGTGCCAGCAGTGATCCACGGGGGGCGAGTGATGGCTACACCTTC. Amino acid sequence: CASSDPRGASDGYTF.

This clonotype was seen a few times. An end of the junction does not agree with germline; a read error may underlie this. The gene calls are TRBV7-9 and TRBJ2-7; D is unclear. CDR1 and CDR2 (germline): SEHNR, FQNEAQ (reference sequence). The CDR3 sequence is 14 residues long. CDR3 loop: CASSFATTTYEQHF. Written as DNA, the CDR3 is TGTGCCAGCAGCTTTGCCACCACCACCTACGAGCAGCACTTC.

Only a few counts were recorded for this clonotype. The CDR3 protein is CASSYRELQPQHF. CDR3 sequence (DNA): TGTGCCAGCAGTTACAGGGAGCTCCAGCCCCAGCATTTT. The rearrangement uses TRBV12-3 or TRBV12-4 and TRBJ1-5, with D maybe TRBD1 (6 bases). Trimming took off 4 bases at V and 7 bases at J, with 11 bases between the two ends. CDR3 length: 13 residues.

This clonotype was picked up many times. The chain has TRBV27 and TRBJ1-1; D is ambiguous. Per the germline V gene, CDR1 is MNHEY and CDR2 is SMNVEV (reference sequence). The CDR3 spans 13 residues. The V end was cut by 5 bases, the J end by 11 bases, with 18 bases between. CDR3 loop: CASSPDAFGVAFF. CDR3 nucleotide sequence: TGTGCCAGCAGTCCCGACGCATTCGGCGTGGCTTTCTTT.